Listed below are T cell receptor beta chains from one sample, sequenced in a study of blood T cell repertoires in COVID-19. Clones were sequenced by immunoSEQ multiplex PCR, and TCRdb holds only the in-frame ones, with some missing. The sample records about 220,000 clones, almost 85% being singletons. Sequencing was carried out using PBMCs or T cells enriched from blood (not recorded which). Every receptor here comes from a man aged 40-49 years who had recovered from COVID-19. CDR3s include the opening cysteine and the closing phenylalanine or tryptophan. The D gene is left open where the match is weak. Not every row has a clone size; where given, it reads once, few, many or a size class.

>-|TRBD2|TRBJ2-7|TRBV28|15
TGTGCCAGCCAAGAAGCGGGGGCCTCAACCTACGAGCAGTACTTC
CASQEAGASTYEQYF
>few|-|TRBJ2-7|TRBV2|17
TGTGCCAGCAGACGTACTTTATCCGGGACACGGAATTACGAGCAGTACTTC
CASRRTLSGTRNYEQYF
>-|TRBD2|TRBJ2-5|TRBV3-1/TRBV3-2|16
TGTGCCAGCAGCCAGAGTCGGACTAGCTATCAAGAGACCCAGTACTTC
CASSQSRTSYQETQYF
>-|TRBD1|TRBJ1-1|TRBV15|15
TGTGCCACCATCGGGACAGGGAGCATGAACACTGAAGCTTTCTTT
CATIGTGSMNTEAFF
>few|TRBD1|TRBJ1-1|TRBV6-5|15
TGTGCCAGCTCCAAGGGGGCGACCCGGAACACTGAAGCTTTCTTT
CASSKGATRNTEAFF
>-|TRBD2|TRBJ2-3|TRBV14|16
TGTGCCAGCAGCCTACGGGGGGGGACTAGCACAGATACGCAGTATTTT
CASSLRGGTSTDTQYF
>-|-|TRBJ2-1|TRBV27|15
TGTGCCAGCAGTTTATCCGGGACACCCTACAATGAGCAGTTCTTC
CASSLSGTPYNEQFF
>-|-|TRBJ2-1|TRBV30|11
TGTGCCTGGACAGAATACAATGAGCAGTTCTTC
CAWTEYNEQFF
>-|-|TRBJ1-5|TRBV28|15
TGTGCCAGCAGCCCTCACGCGGGGGGTCAGCAGCCCCAGCATTTT
CASSPHAGGQQPQHF
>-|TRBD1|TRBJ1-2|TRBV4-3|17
TGCGCCAGCAGCCAAGGCTCCGGGACAGCAGTAGTCTATGGCTACACCTTC
CASSQGSGTAVVYGYTF
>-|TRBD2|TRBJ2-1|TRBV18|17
TGTGCCAGCTCACCGACGACTAGCGGGGGGACCAACAATGAGCAGTTCTTC
CASSPTTSGGTNNEQFF
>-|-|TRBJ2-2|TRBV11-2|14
TGTGCCAGCAGTCCCAGGACTAACACCGGGGAGCTGTTTTTT
CASSPRTNTGELFF
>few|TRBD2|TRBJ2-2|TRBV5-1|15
TGCGCCAGCAGCTTAACTAGCGGGAGCCCCGGGGAGCTGTTTTTT
CASSLTSGSPGELFF
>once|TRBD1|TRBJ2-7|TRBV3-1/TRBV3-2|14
TGTGCCAGCAGCCCCGGACAGGGCTCCTACGAGCAGTACTTC
CASSPGQGSYEQYF
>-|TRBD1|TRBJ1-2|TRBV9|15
TGTGCCAGCAGCGTAGCAGGGACAGGGAGCTATGGCTACACCTTC
CASSVAGTGSYGYTF
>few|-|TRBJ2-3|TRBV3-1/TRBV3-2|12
TGTGCCAGCAGCCAACAGACAGATACGCAGTATTTT
CASSQQTDTQYF
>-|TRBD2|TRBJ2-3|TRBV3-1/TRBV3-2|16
TGTGCCAGCTCATCGACTAGCGCGGCTGGCACAGATACGCAGTATTTT
CASSSTSAAGTDTQYF
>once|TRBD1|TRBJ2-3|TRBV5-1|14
TGCGCCAGCAGCCAGGACAGGGGAACAGATACGCAGTATTTT
CASSQDRGTDTQYF
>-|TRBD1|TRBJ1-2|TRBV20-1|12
TGCAGTGCTAGTCAGGCAGGGGGCGGCTACACCTTC
CSASQAGGGYTF
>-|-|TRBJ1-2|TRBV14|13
TGTGCCAGCAGCGCCGGGATGAACTATGGCTACACCTTC
CASSAGMNYGYTF
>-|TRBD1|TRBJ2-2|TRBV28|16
TGTGCCAGCATCCCTTTTGGGACAGGGGGCACCGGGGAGCTGTTTTTT
CASIPFGTGGTGELFF
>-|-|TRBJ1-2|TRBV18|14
TGTGCCAGCTCAAGCCCAAGGGGATACTATGGCTACACCTTC
CASSSPRGYYGYTF
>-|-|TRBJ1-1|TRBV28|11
TGTGCCAGCAGGCAGGGTCTCAAAGCTTTCTTT
CASRQGLKAFF
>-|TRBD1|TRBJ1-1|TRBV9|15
TGTGCCAGCAGCGCACAGGGGGCCACCCACACTGAAGCTTTCTTT
CASSAQGATHTEAFF
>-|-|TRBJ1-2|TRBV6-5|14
TGTGCCAGCCGTCCAGGGCTTGTCAACTATGGCTACACCTTC
CASRPGLVNYGYTF
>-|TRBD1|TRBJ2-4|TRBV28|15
TGTGCCAGCAGTTTAGCAGGGGGCGCCCAAAACATTCAGTACTTC
CASSLAGGAQNIQYF
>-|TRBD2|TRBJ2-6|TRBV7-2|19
TGTGCCAGCAGCCCCGGACCCCCGGGGGGTAGCTCTGGGGCCAACGTCCTGACTTTC
CASSPGPPGGSSGANVLTF
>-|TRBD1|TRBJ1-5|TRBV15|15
TGTGCCACCAGCAGAGAGGGACAGGGCTATCAGCCCCAGCATTTT
CATSREGQGYQPQHF
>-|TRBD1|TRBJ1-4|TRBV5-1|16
TGCGCCAGCAGCTTGGAACCCCAGGCAGGGGGTGAAAAACTGTTTTTT
CASSLEPQAGGEKLFF
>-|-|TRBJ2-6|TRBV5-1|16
TGCGCCAGCAGCTTCATGGGGAGCTCTGGGGCCAACGTCCTGACTTTC
CASSFMGSSGANVLTF
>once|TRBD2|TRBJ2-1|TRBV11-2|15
TGTGCCAGCAGCTTAGTACGAGCGGGGGGGTATGAGCAGTTCTTC
CASSLVRAGGYEQFF